The T cell receptor beta chain under discussion was sequenced for a study of T cell responses to AZD1222 COVID-19 vaccine. Study-wide results and limits: Two AZD1222 doses significantly raised spike-specific TCR breadth and depth over controls. Baseline seropositives among AZD1222 recipients totaled only 5 or 6.

Comment on this clone: Its specificity is not known.

TCRdb's table, derived via immunoSEQ multiplex PCR, lists solely in-frame clones and lacks some. This table holds 140,000 to 150,000 clones, just under 95% found once. The CDR3 is 15 amino acids. Trimming took off 0 bases at V and 4 bases at J, with 12 bases between the two ends. Per germline, CDR1 MNHEY and CDR2 SVGEGT. This receptor was identified in an adult in good health. The chain couples TRBV6-2 or TRBV6-3 to TRBJ1-2; D perhaps matches TRBD1 (6 bases). The sequencing here drew on peripheral blood, taken on day 0 of AZD1222 vaccination. CDR3: CASSYSRGRGYGYTF. In DNA, the CDR3 is TGTGCCAGCAGTTACTCGCGGGGGCGCGGCTATGGCTACACCTTC.